Presented here are 14 T cell receptor beta chains from one specimen sequenced in a study of cytomegalovirus exposure and HLA in healthy donors. The PCR employed 60 Vbeta primers together with 13 Jbeta primers. Sequencing was performed with immunoSEQ multiplex PCR; in TCRdb, only in-frame clones are kept and a portion is missing. The repertoire holds about 90,000 clones, with over 65% as singletons. Material for sequencing was PBMCs. These receptors all stem from a middle-aged woman in good health and CMV-seropositive.

The CDR3 sequence is CASSSYVDSSYEQYF. The CDR3 nucleotides read TGTGCCAGCAGCTCCTATGTGGACAGCTCCTACGAGCAGTACTTC. This chain joins TRBV5-8 and TRBJ2-7; D perhaps matches TRBD1 (6 bases). This CDR3 is 15 amino acids long. V gave up 3 bases and J gave up 0 bases, with 13 bases separating them. Germline V lookup: CDR1 SGHTS, CDR2 YDEGEE.

The V call is TRBV6-5, the J call TRBJ1-1; D might be TRBD1 (6 bases). CDR1 MNHEY and CDR2 SVGAGI come from the germline V gene. CDR3 length equals 13 residues. Trimming stripped 4 bases from V and 6 bases from J, with 12 bases between. The CDR3 reads CASSFGGRSEAFF. DNA of the CDR3: TGTGCCAGCAGTTTTGGGGGCAGGTCTGAAGCTTTCTTT.

The chain joins TRBV28 to TRBJ2-3, with 10 bases lining up with TRBD1. The CDR3 loop spans 17 amino acids. From germline, CDR1 is MDHEN and CDR2 SYDVKM. With V trimmed by 6 bases and J by 3 bases, 12 bases remained unmatched. Written as DNA, the CDR3 is TGTGCCAGCAGCAAACTACCGGGACAGGGGTTAACAGATACGCAGTATTTT. This encodes CASSKLPGQGLTDTQYF.

This chain joins TRBV7-9 and TRBJ2-3; maybe TRBD2 (5 bases). This CDR3 comprises 15 residues. V was shortened by 0 bases and J by 2 bases, with 9 bases between the two germline ends. The germline V gene has CDR1 SEHNR and CDR2 FQNEAQ (reference sequence). The CDR3 nucleotides read TGTGCCAGCAGCTTAGCCACGGGATCCACAGATACGCAGTATTTT. Protein product: CASSLATGSTDTQYF.

This clone occurred once. This chain connects TRBV7-6 to TRBJ2-1, with a possible D match to TRBD2 (6 bases). The V gene's germline CDR1 is SGHVS and CDR2 FNYEAQ. V was cut by 6 bases and J by 2 bases, with 14 bases left in between. The CDR3 sequence is 15 residues long. The CDR3 region has the DNA TGTGCCAGCAGGAAAGGCGGGGCCCCCTACAATGAGCAGTTCTTC. This sequence encodes CASRKGGAPYNEQFF.

The chain uses TRBV28 and TRBJ1-5, with D uncertain. Trimming took 1 base from V and 4 from J, leaving 11 bases between them. The CDR3 is 15 residues long. Germline V gene lookup returns CDR1 MDHEN and CDR2 SYDVKM. The CDR3 loop is CASSLSVALNQPQHF. CDR3 nucleotide sequence: TGTGCCAGCAGTTTATCGGTCGCCTTAAATCAGCCCCAGCATTTT.

V gene TRBV6-5 combines with J gene TRBJ2-2, with D unclear. Germline V gene sequence: CDR1 MNHEY, CDR2 SVGAGI. The CDR3 consists of 13 residues. V lost 7 bases to trimming and J lost 4 bases, with 10 bases between them. The CDR3 region is CASTFSGTGELFF. CDR3 sequence (DNA): TGTGCCAGCACCTTTTCGGGCACCGGGGAGCTGTTTTTT.

The chain employs TRBV7-2 and TRBJ1-5; TRBD1 might be the D (6 bases). V was clipped by 3 bases and J by 8 bases, with 14 bases between them. The CDR3 extends over 14 amino acids. Germline loops: CDR1 SGHTA, CDR2 FQGNSA. The CDR3 coding sequence is TGTGCCAGCAGCTTGGGCGGGGGCTCTGAGCCCCAGCATTTT. The encoded protein is CASSLGGGSEPQHF. Filled out from reference TRBV7-2 and TRBJ1-5, the complete variable domain reads GAGVSQSPSNKVTEKGKDVELRCDPISGHTALYWYRQSLGQGLEFLIYFQGNSAPDKSGLPSDRFSAERTGGSVSTLTIQRTQQEDSAVYLCASSLGGGSEPQHFGDGTRLSIL.

The genes are TRBV6-5 and TRBJ1-5, with TRBD1 identical over 9 bases. Germline lookup yields CDR1 MNHEY and CDR2 SVGAGI. V lost 10 bases and J lost 5; bases outside the gene matches: 3. The CDR3 length is 12 residues. The CDR3 bases are TGTGCCACCAGGGACAGGGATCAGCCCCAGCATTTT. Translation gives CATRDRDQPQHF.

V usage is TRBV5-4 and J usage is TRBJ2-1, with 10 positions matching TRBD2. Unmatched junction bases numbered 2, after V lost 1 base and J lost 7 bases. CDR1 is SGHNT and CDR2 is YYREEE in the germline V gene (reference sequence). The CDR3 is 14 amino acids. The CDR3 region is CASSLTSGINEQFF. The CDR3 DNA is TGTGCCAGCAGCTTGACTAGCGGGATAAATGAGCAGTTCTTC.

The chain employs TRBV14 and TRBJ2-6, with TRBD1 matching over 9 bases. The CDR3 totals 19 residues. In germline, CDR1 is SGHDN, CDR2 FVKESK. The trim removed 2 bases at V and 2 bases at J, leaving 10 bases unmatched. The CDR3 protein is CASSQLLRTGGAGANVLTF. CDR3 nucleotide sequence: TGTGCCAGCAGCCAACTCCTCCGTACAGGGGGCGCTGGGGCCAACGTCCTGACTTTC.

This clone has a handful of counts. The chain links TRBV5-4 to TRBJ2-2; D unclear. CDR1 is SGHNT and CDR2 is YYREEE in the germline V gene (reference sequence). The CDR3 is 13 amino acids. V was pared by 0 bases and J by 3 bases, with 3 bases between. The CDR3 here is CASSLAHTGELFF. As DNA, the CDR3 is TGTGCCAGCAGCTTGGCTCACACCGGGGAGCTGTTTTTT.

The chain recombines TRBV7-3 with TRBJ2-5, with D possibly TRBD2 on 5 matching bases. The CDR3 has 16 residues. V was shortened by 1 base and J by 2 bases, with 14 bases between the two germline ends. The germline V gene has CDR1 SGHTA and CDR2 FQGTGA. The CDR3 coding sequence is TGTGCCAGCAGCTTAAGTGGTTTCCGGGGACAAGAGACCCAGTACTTC. Encoded protein: CASSLSGFRGQETQYF.

The chain couples TRBV28 to TRBJ2-7; 9 bases map to TRBD2. The ends lost 6 bases at V and 1 base at J; junction bases unmatched: 10. The CDR3 length is 16 residues. Germline lookup yields CDR1 MDHEN and CDR2 SYDVKM. Here the CDR3 reads CASRLTGTSTSYEQYF. The DNA of the CDR3 is TGTGCCAGCAGATTAACCGGGACTAGCACTTCCTACGAGCAGTACTTC.